What follows are 13 T cell receptor beta chains derived from one specimen sequenced in a study of T cells in Graves' hyperthyroidism and ophthalmopathy. Regions amplified from RNA transcripts were the TCR beta CDR3 regions. In the first-round RT-PCR of the TCR CDR3, the HTBI primer set was used. Using its own MiXCR run on the multiplex PCR reads, TCRdb lists one record per CDR3 protein. Of about 690,000 distinct CDR3 sequences detected, roughly a sixth appear once; the ten largest clones hold roughly 16%. Sequenced: blood. The origin of the receptors is a man aged 45-60 years with Graves' hyperthyroidism.

This clonotype was seen at least ten times. The gene calls are TRBV20-1 and TRBJ2-7; the match to TRBD2 covers 14 bases. The CDR3 totals 13 residues. With 6 bases clipped from V and 7 bases from J, the junction kept 5 bases outside the gene matches. Germline lookup yields CDR1 DFQATT and CDR2 SNEGSKA (reference sequence). The CDR3 nucleotides are TGCAGTGCAACGGGACTAGCGGGAGAAGAGCAGTACTTC. This encodes CSATGLAGEEQYF.

This clonotype was counted ten times or more. J is TRBJ2-2 and V is TRBV6-2 or TRBV6-3, with 8 bases that match TRBD2. In germline, CDR1 is MNHEY, CDR2 SVGEGT. The CDR3 has 18 residues. J gave up 6 bases and V 2 bases, and 14 bases lay outside the gene matches. The CDR3 bases are TGTGCCAGCAGTTACCTACGAGCGGGACTAGGGGACCCCGGGGAGCTGTTTTTT. It encodes CASSYLRAGLGDPGELFF.

V gene TRBV19 combines with J gene TRBJ2-1; D may be TRBD1 or TRBD2 (5 bases each). This CDR3 contains 15 residues. V was trimmed by 8 bases and J by 4 bases, leaving 18 bases between them. The germline CDR1 and CDR2 sequences are LNHDA and SQIVND (reference sequence). Here the CDR3 reads CASAKTGTAYNEQFF. CDR3 in DNA: TGTGCCAGTGCCAAAACCGGGACGGCATACAATGAGCAGTTCTTC.

This chain connects TRBV12-3 or TRBV12-4 to TRBJ1-6; 8 nucleotides agree with TRBD1. CDR3 length: 15 amino acids. Trimming took 6 bases from V and 7 from J; bases not matched to a gene: 8. CDR3 bases: TGTGCCAGCAGCCCGGACAGGGTCTGGAATTCACCCCTCCACTTT. It translates to CASSPDRVWNSPLHF.

Ten or more counts support this clonotype. The CDR3 DNA reads TGTGCCAGCAACCCGGTGGGACAATTGACTGAAGCTTTCTTT. This gives the protein CASNPVGQLTEAFF. The chain has TRBV27 and TRBJ1-1; weak D call: TRBD1 (6 bases). CDR1 is MNHEY, CDR2 SMNVEV, per germline (reference sequence). The CDR3 spans 14 residues. The V end lost 7 bases, the J end lost 5 bases, and 17 bases lay between the germline ends.

The chain uses TRBV19 and TRBJ2-1; 11 nucleotides align to TRBD2. Germline trimming cut 8 bases from V and 9 bases from J; bases unmatched to any gene: 12. This CDR3 comprises 15 residues. CDR1 LNHDA and CDR2 SQIVND come from the germline V gene (reference sequence). CDR3 region: CASSGLAGGRVEQFF. CDR3 DNA sequence: TGTGCCAGTTCAGGCCTAGCGGGAGGAAGGGTTGAGCAGTTCTTC.

This clonotype was seen ten or more times. The J gene is TRBJ2-2, the V gene TRBV2; 11 bases are a match to TRBD1. J gave up 6 bases and V 8 bases, and 5 bases lay outside the gene matches. This CDR3 is built from 14 residues. Looked up from germline, CDR1 is SNHLY and CDR2 is FYNNEI. CDR3 DNA: TGTGCCAGCTCAGGACAGGGGGCGGCCGGGGAGCTGTTTTTT. As protein: CASSGQGAAGELFF.

This clonotype was detected many times. J is TRBJ1-2 and V is TRBV7-2; D gene ambiguous. This CDR3 has 15 amino acids. Trimming removed 0 bases from V and 6 bases from J, with 14 bases in between. Per germline, CDR1 SGHTA and CDR2 FQGNSA. Here the CDR3 reads CASSLATAELDGYTF. The CDR3 DNA is TGTGCCAGCAGCTTAGCCACAGCCGAATTAGATGGCTACACCTTC.

In its sample, this clonotype was seen a few times. V and J are TRBV6-2 or TRBV6-3 and TRBJ2-2; no clear D. This CDR3 has 14 residues. V lost 7 bases to trimming and J lost 0 bases, with 9 bases between them. Germline V gene data show CDR1 as MNHEY and CDR2 as SVGEGT. DNA of the CDR3: TGTGCCAGCACCTTTGACGCGAACACCGGGGAGCTGTTTTTT. Residues: CASTFDANTGELFF.

This clonotype was counted many times. CDR3 nucleotides: TGTGCCAGTTCCACAGGGCCCATAGGCAATCAGCCCCAGCATTTT. Its protein product is CASSTGPIGNQPQHF. The V call is TRBV2, the J call TRBJ1-5, with D perhaps matching TRBD1 (6 bases). The CDR3 has 15 residues. CDR1 and CDR2 from the germline V gene are SNHLY and FYNNEI. Trimming removed 9 bases at V and 2 bases at J, with 17 bases between.

The rearrangement uses TRBV29-1 and TRBJ1-1; D possibly corresponds to TRBD1 (6 bases). The CDR3 runs to 14 residues. Germline-derived CDR1 and CDR2 are SQVTM and ANQGSEA. V dropped 4 bases and J dropped 7 bases, with 19 bases sitting between them. The DNA for the CDR3 is TGCAGCGTTGGCTTTGTGTGGGGAGGGGGTGAAGCTTTCTTT. This encodes CSVGFVWGGGEAFF.

This clonotype was seen more than once but under ten times. The chain carries TRBV7-9 and TRBJ1-5; a weak D match, TRBD1 (6 bases). CDR3 size: 15 residues. The germline V gene encodes CDR1 SEHNR and CDR2 FQNEAQ (reference sequence). Trimming shortened V by 2 bases and J by 7 bases, and 15 bases separated the two germline ends. DNA for the CDR3: TGTGCCAGCAGCTTAAGCGGCAGGGGAGGACAGCCCCAGCATTTT. It yields the protein CASSLSGRGGQPQHF.

The chain couples TRBV9 to TRBJ2-7; 10 nucleotides line up with TRBD2. With 0 bases clipped from V and 6 bases from J, the junction kept 12 bases outside the gene matches. Germline V CDR1 and CDR2: SGDLS, YYNGEE. The CDR3 covers 17 residues. The CDR3 DNA is TGTGCCAGCAGCGTAGGGCTAGCGGGAGAAAGGTCGAGCGAGCAGTACTTC. Translated, it gives CASSVGLAGERSSEQYF.